This section outlines one T cell receptor beta chain sequence together with its context. The CDR3 has 14 amino acids. Germline V CDR1 and CDR2: SGHTA, FQGNSA. V was trimmed by 1 base and J by 3 bases, leaving 10 bases between them. This sample is part of a study of regulatory T cells in long-lasting Graves disease. Construction of the TCR beta libraries employed iRepertoire HTBI primers in conjunction with Arm-PCR of CDR3 regions. One entry per CDR3 protein results from TCRdb running MiXCR on the multiplex PCR reads. The table includes under 500,000 distinct CDR3 sequences, around 21% detected once. The time point here: persistent/refractory GD, antithyroid drugs over 5 years with positive TRAb. PBMC-derived RNA was used for the TCR library.

The sequencing here drew on peripheral blood mononuclear cells (PBMCs), taken when the disease was refractory, from a patient treated with antithyroid drugs. The V gene is TRBV7-2, the J gene TRBJ2-7; D remains ambiguous. The receptor comes from a female donor with Graves disease. This CDR3 reads CASSLGQRNYEQYF. CDR3 in DNA: TGTGCCAGCAGCTTAGGGCAACGGAACTACGAGCAGTACTTC.